The T cell receptor (beta chain) described here comes from a study of T cell responses to AZD1222 COVID-19 vaccine. Study-wide points: Receipt of two AZD1222 doses was followed by a rise in Spike-specific TCR breadth and depth. Among the donors, most were white British and more were female, and clonal diversity was possibly underestimated.

Assay: immunoSEQ multiplex PCR; the TCRdb copy retains only in-frame clones and omits some. The sample includes around 140,000 clones, over 75% seen only once; the top ten take approximately 1.5%. On this clone itself: As yet, its antigen is unknown.

Deletions cut 7 bases from V and 7 bases from J, with 20 bases between. The germline CDR1 and CDR2 sequences are MNHEY and SVGAGI. CDR3 size: 15 residues. This TCR came from an adult in good health. Here the sequenced sample was peripheral blood, taken on day 0 of AZD1222 vaccination. The chain has TRBV6-5 and TRBJ1-5, with D possibly being TRBD1 (5 bases). DNA of the CDR3: TGTGCCAGCACCCCTAGGCAGGGAATTGGACAGCCCCAGCATTTT. This codes for CASTPRQGIGQPQHF.